The rows below give T cell receptor beta chains drawn from one sample of a study of T cell responses to AZD1222 COVID-19 vaccine. Sequencing used immunoSEQ multiplex PCR; TCRdb keeps in-frame clones, though not all of them. The sample has about 130,000 clones; around 86% are singletons. This material consisted of peripheral blood, taken on day 0 of AZD1222 vaccination. These TCRs come from an adult in good health. Both conserved end residues are part of each CDR3. D genes are given only for firm matches. Only part of the rows carry a size: once, few, many, or a class if the clone is expanded.

CDR3aa | CDR3nt | j_gene | d_gene | v_gene | abundance | len
CASSRDGDGNTIYF | TGTGCCAGCAGTCGGGACGGGGACGGAAACACCATATATTTT | TRBJ1-3 | . | TRBV6-5 | few | 14
CASSQDRGEQFF | TGTGCCAGCAGCCAAGATAGGGGTGAGCAGTTCTTC | TRBJ2-1 | . | TRBV3-1/TRBV3-2 | . | 12
CAIRDRGGRTEAFF | TGTGCCATCAGGGACAGGGGCGGGAGAACTGAAGCTTTCTTT | TRBJ1-1 | TRBD1 | TRBV10-3 | . | 14
CASSLGTGMNTEAFF | TGCGCCAGCAGCTTGGGGACAGGAATGAACACTGAAGCTTTCTTT | TRBJ1-1 | TRBD1 | TRBV5-1 | . | 15
CASSPVIKAGGPYNEQFF | TGTGCCAGCAGTCCCGTGATAAAAGCGGGGGGCCCATACAATGAGCAGTTCTTC | TRBJ2-1 | TRBD2 | TRBV3-1/TRBV3-2 | . | 18
CASSEGGSNYGYTF | TGTGCCAGCAGCGAAGGGGGCTCTAACTATGGCTACACCTTC | TRBJ1-2 | TRBD1 | TRBV7-2 | . | 14
CASSQGTGDGETQYF | TGTGCCAGCAGCCAAGGGACAGGGGATGGGGAGACCCAGTACTTC | TRBJ2-5 | TRBD1 | TRBV4-2 | . | 15
CASRNTLTGAGTQYF | TGTGCCAGCAGGAATACCCTGACAGGGGCTGGGACCCAGTACTTC | TRBJ2-5 | TRBD1 | TRBV27 | . | 15
CASSLGAAGRGRPLHF | TGTGCCAGCAGCTTAGGGGCCGCAGGGAGGGGTCGTCCCCTCCACTTT | TRBJ1-6 | . | TRBV7-2 | few | 16
CASLPGQLGEQYF | TGTGCCAGCTTACCGGGACAGTTAGGCGAGCAGTACTTC | TRBJ2-7 | TRBD1 | TRBV18 | . | 13
CASSAGRIGSTFSGNTIYF | TGTGCCAGCAGCGCAGGAAGGATAGGCAGCACCTTCTCTGGAAACACCATATATTTT | TRBJ1-3 | . | TRBV7-2 | . | 19
CSVEGLPDRGNSYEQYF | TGCAGCGTTGAAGGTCTCCCAGACAGGGGGAACTCCTACGAGCAGTACTTC | TRBJ2-7 | TRBD1 | TRBV29-1 | . | 17
CASSPDRDGYTF | TGCGCCAGCAGCCCGGACAGGGATGGCTACACCTTC | TRBJ1-2 | TRBD1 | TRBV5-1 | . | 12
CASSDPGLASDEQYF | TGTGCCAGCAGCGATCCGGGACTAGCGAGCGACGAGCAGTACTTC | TRBJ2-7 | TRBD2 | TRBV7-2 | few | 15
CASTPGTLANYGYTF | TGTGCCAGCACTCCCGGGACGTTAGCTAACTATGGCTACACCTTC | TRBJ1-2 | . | TRBV19 | . | 15
CASRQTAAHYEQYF | TGTGCCAGCAGGCAGACAGCGGCCCACTACGAGCAGTACTTC | TRBJ2-7 | . | TRBV28 | . | 14
CASSLIGRDGYTF | TGTGCCAGCAGCTTAATTGGGCGCGATGGCTACACCTTC | TRBJ1-2 | . | TRBV7-3 | . | 13
CASKWSGGREGNQPQHF | TGTGCCAGTAAATGGTCAGGGGGCAGGGAAGGCAATCAGCCCCAGCATTTT | TRBJ1-5 | TRBD1 | TRBV19 | few | 17
CATSDFRGTEAFF | TGTGCCACCAGTGATTTTAGGGGTACTGAAGCTTTCTTT | TRBJ1-1 | . | TRBV24-1 | few | 13
CASSEGDRIVTETQYF | TGTGCCAGCAGTGAAGGGGACAGGATTGTCACAGAGACCCAGTACTTC | TRBJ2-5 | TRBD1 | TRBV2 | . | 16
CASSLDGTVYNEQFF | TGCGCCAGCAGCTTGGATGGGACGGTTTACAATGAGCAGTTCTTC | TRBJ2-1 | . | TRBV5-1 | . | 15
CASSQEEGPTYNEQFF | TGCGCCAGCAGCCAAGAGGAGGGTCCGACCTACAATGAGCAGTTCTTC | TRBJ2-1 | . | TRBV4-3 | . | 16
CASSLEHSNTGELFF | TGCGCCAGCAGCTTGGAACACTCGAACACCGGGGAGCTGTTTTTT | TRBJ2-2 | . | TRBV5-1 | once | 15
CAWSLEGAYSGNTIYF | TGTGCCTGGAGTTTGGAGGGTGCCTACTCTGGAAACACCATATATTTT | TRBJ1-3 | . | TRBV30 | . | 16
CASSMSGAYEQYF | TGTGCCAGTAGTATGTCGGGGGCATACGAGCAGTACTTC | TRBJ2-7 | . | TRBV19 | . | 13
CASRGTPPKDEQYF | TGTGCCAGCCGGGGTACTCCCCCGAAGGACGAGCAGTACTTC | TRBJ2-7 | . | TRBV28 | . | 14
CAISALGQGPSEAFF | TGTGCCATCAGTGCATTGGGACAGGGGCCCTCTGAAGCTTTCTTT | TRBJ1-1 | TRBD1 | TRBV10-3 | . | 15
CATTRGATEAFF | TGTGCCACCACGCGGGGCGCTACTGAAGCTTTCTTT | TRBJ1-1 | . | TRBV28 | . | 12
CASSNRPGGIETQYF | TGTGCCAGCAGCAATCGCCCGGGTGGTATAGAGACCCAGTACTTC | TRBJ2-5 | . | TRBV9 | . | 15
CASSGDRGSYEQYF | TGTGCCAGCAGTGGGGACAGGGGCTCCTACGAGCAGTACTTC | TRBJ2-7 | TRBD1 | TRBV28 | . | 14
CASSRLAGTDTQYF | TGCGCCAGCAGCCGATTAGCAGGCACAGATACGCAGTATTTT | TRBJ2-3 | . | TRBV4-1 | . | 14
CASSPLQGAGYRTAKNIQYF | TGTGCCAGCAGTCCCCTTCAGGGCGCTGGGTATCGTACGGCCAAAAACATTCAGTACTTC | TRBJ2-4 | . | TRBV6-6 | few | 20
CASSQEGARGNTEAFF | TGTGCCAGCAGCCAAGAGGGGGCGCGAGGAAACACTGAAGCTTTCTTT | TRBJ1-1 | . | TRBV3-1/TRBV3-2 | once | 16
CASSEGTSGGKANTGELFF | TGTGCCAGCAGCGAGGGGACTAGCGGGGGAAAAGCGAACACCGGGGAGCTGTTTTTT | TRBJ2-2 | TRBD2 | TRBV9 | . | 19
CASSEGEGPSFYGYTF | TGCGCCAGCAGTGAAGGCGAGGGTCCCTCGTTCTATGGCTACACCTTC | TRBJ1-2 | . | TRBV10-1 | once | 16
CASSFREHQPQHF | TGTGCCAGCAGTTTCCGGGAACATCAGCCCCAGCATTTT | TRBJ1-5 | . | TRBV6-5 | once | 13
CANPTRRQGMGREQYF | TGTGCCAATCCAACACGAAGGCAGGGAATGGGTCGCGAGCAGTACTTC | TRBJ2-7 | . | TRBV9 | once | 16
CASRTTGRLTF | TGTGCCAGCAGAACTACCGGGAGACTCACTTTC | TRBJ1-2 | . | TRBV28 | once | 11
CASSLSTLVGEAFF | TGCGCCAGCAGCTTATCAACTCTGGTGGGGGAAGCTTTCTTT | TRBJ1-1 | . | TRBV5-1 | . | 14
CASRLDRASGETQYF | TGTGCCAGCAGACTAGACAGGGCTTCGGGAGAGACCCAGTACTTC | TRBJ2-5 | TRBD1 | TRBV27 | . | 15
CASSQTTGRSYGYTF | TGTGCCAGCAGCCAGACGACAGGGAGAAGCTATGGCTACACCTTC | TRBJ1-2 | TRBD1 | TRBV7-2 | . | 15
CASSFDSSGNTIYF | TGTGCCAGCAGCTTTGACAGCTCGGGAAACACCATATATTTT | TRBJ1-3 | . | TRBV5-6 | few | 14
CASSFAGARYGYTF | TGTGCCAGCAGCTTCGCAGGGGCCCGCTATGGCTACACCTTC | TRBJ1-2 | . | TRBV7-9 | . | 14
CATRGTGENEKLFF | TGTGCCACCAGGGGGACAGGCGAAAATGAAAAACTGTTTTTT | TRBJ1-4 | TRBD1 | TRBV15 | once | 14
CASSSTFDSPLHF | TGTGCCAGCAGCTCGACGTTTGATTCACCCCTCCACTTT | TRBJ1-6 | . | TRBV13 | once | 13